This T cell receptor beta chain is drawn from a study of T cell responses to AZD1222 COVID-19 vaccine. Study-wide results and limits: The sample set comprised mostly white British donors with more females, and clonal diversity was possibly underestimated.

Unmatched junction bases numbered 2, after V lost 3 bases and J lost 7 bases. There are 15 residues in the CDR3. Germline V gene lookup returns CDR1 MNHEY and CDR2 SVGAGI. TCRdb's table, derived via immunoSEQ multiplex PCR, lists solely in-frame clones and lacks some. The table lists about 150,000 clones, 90% of them singletons. Regarding this clone: Its antigen is not identified.

The V gene is TRBV6-5, the J gene TRBJ2-1; 14 nucleotides agree with TRBD2. Sample: peripheral blood, taken on day 0 of AZD1222 vaccination. The TCR originated in an adult in good health. The CDR3 region has the DNA TGTGCCAGCAGTTATAGACTAGCGGGAGGGAATGAGCAGTTCTTC. Amino acids: CASSYRLAGGNEQFF.